The rows below give T cell receptor beta chains drawn from one sample of a study of blood T cells in healthy people across ages. MiXCR was run by TCRdb on the 5' RACE reads, yielding one entry per CDR3 protein. The table has hundreds of thousands of distinct CDR3 sequences, roughly two fifths seen once; the top ten hold 30%. The sample taken for sequencing was blood. The receptors come from an elderly man in good health. Each CDR3 is given with its conserved first and last residue. The D gene is left open where the match is weak. Expanded clones get a size class; other rows say once, few or many, or leave the size out.

v_call	j_call	d_call	clone_size	cdr3_aa	cdr3_nt
TRBV3-1	TRBJ2-4	TRBD2	few	CASSSWTSGSLDIQYF	TGTGCCAGCAGCTCTTGGACTAGCGGGAGTTTAGACATTCAGTACTTC
TRBV4-3	TRBJ2-5	TRBD1	-	CASSQGNRGLETQYF	TGCGCCAGCAGCCAAGGGAACAGGGGGCTAGAGACCCAGTACTTC
TRBV5-5	TRBJ2-1	TRBD1	few	CASSPDRAGYNEQFF	TGTGCCAGCAGCCCGGACAGGGCTGGGTACAATGAGCAGTTCTTC
TRBV7-9	TRBJ1-5	-	many	CASSLGGYSNQPQHF	TGCGCCAGCAGCTTGGGGGGTTATAGCAATCAGCCCCAGCATTTT
TRBV5-1	TRBJ2-1	-	once	CASREGSRLIYEQFF	TGCGCCAGCAGGGAGGGATCCAGGTTGATATACGAGCAGTTCTTC
TRBV12-3/TRBV12-4	TRBJ2-4	-	-	CASQLTPGREQYF	TGTGCCAGCCAATTGACACCGGGGAGAGAGCAGTACTTC
TRBV4-2	TRBJ2-5	-	-	CASSQGNRESSEETQYF	TGTGCCAGCAGCCAAGGAAACAGGGAGTCATCAGAAGAGACCCAGTACTTC
TRBV2	TRBJ1-1	-	-	CASSESGGTEAFF	TGTGCCAGCAGTGAATCCGGGGGCACTGAAGCTTTCTTT
TRBV7-8	TRBJ1-5	-	-	CASWGRGRNQPQHF	TGTGCCTCCTGGGGCAGGGGCCGCAATCAGCCCCAGCATTTT
TRBV20-1	TRBJ1-2	-	-	CSASLTEYRGYTF	TGCAGTGCTAGCCTGACAGAATACCGGGGCTACACCTTC
TRBV11-2	TRBJ2-1	TRBD1	-	CASSSRGQGSYNEQFF	TGTGCCAGCAGCTCCCGCGGACAGGGTTCCTACAATGAGCAGTTCTTC
TRBV6-5	TRBJ2-5	-	-	CASSIAQGRETQYF	TGTGCCAGCAGTATTGCACAGGGCCGAGAGACCCAGTACTTC
TRBV3-1	TRBJ2-4	-	-	CATRGSGKNIQYF	TGTGCCACCCGTGGCAGCGGCAAAAACATTCAGTACTTC
TRBV28	TRBJ1-5	TRBD1	few	CASNVDRGEGQPQHF	TGTGCCAGCAACGTAGACAGGGGGGAAGGTCAGCCCCAGCATTTT
TRBV20-1	TRBJ2-7	TRBD1	few	CSARISGQGDEQYF	TGCAGTGCTAGAATATCGGGACAGGGTGACGAGCAGTACTTC
TRBV2	TRBJ1-2	TRBD1	-	CASRADRATYGYTF	TGTGCCAGCAGAGCGGACAGGGCGACGTATGGCTACACCTTC
TRBV7-2	TRBJ2-3	-	once	CASSPGAGGDTQYF	TGTGCCAGCAGCCCCGGAGCAGGTGGAGATACGCAGTACTTT
TRBV2	TRBJ2-7	-	-	CASGAGRNGQYF	TGTGCCAGCGGGGCAGGTCGGAATGGGCAGTACTTC
TRBV10-3	TRBJ1-1	TRBD1	-	CAISGQGNTEAFF	TGTGCCATCAGTGGACAGGGCAACACTGAAGCTTTCTTT
TRBV9	TRBJ2-7	TRBD1	-	CASSPRQGQETRYF	TGTGCCAGCAGCCCCCGACAGGGGCAAGAGACCCGGTACTTC
TRBV4-2	TRBJ2-7	-	many	CASSQDVGTRGYEQYF	TGTGCCAGCAGCCAAGACGTGGGAACCAGGGGTTACGAGCAGTACTTC
TRBV4-3	TRBJ2-7	-	few	CASSQGLGLPYEQYF	TGCGCCAGCAGCCAAGGTTTAGGACTCCCCTACGAGCAGTACTTC
TRBV4-2	TRBJ2-7	TRBD2	-	CASSQVPGGSGEQYF	TGTGCCAGCAGCCAAGTTCCGGGAGGGTCTGGGGAGCAGTACTTC
TRBV12-5	TRBJ1-5	TRBD1	-	CASGLYPRDRGPQHF	TGTGCTAGTGGTTTGTACCCCCGGGACAGGGGCCCCCAGCATTTT
TRBV24-1	TRBJ2-2	-	few	CATSRGLPGELFF	TGTGCCACCAGCCGAGGATTACCCGGGGAGCTGTTTTTT
TRBV7-9	TRBJ1-2	TRBD1	once	CASSPGQAPNYSYTF	TGTGCCAGCAGCCCAGGACAGGCCCCAAACTATAGCTACACCTTC
TRBV24-1	TRBJ2-7	TRBD2	few	CATSETGGPYEQYF	TGTGCCACCAGTGAAACGGGAGGGCCTTACGAGCAGTACTTC
TRBV20-1	TRBJ1-5	-	-	CSARPGQNSNQPQHF	TGCAGTGCTAGACCGGGGCAAAATAGCAATCAGCCCCAGCATTTT
TRBV20-1	TRBJ1-2	-	-	CSARGQLRYGYTF	TGCAGTGCTAGAGGCCAGCTACGATATGGCTACACCTTC
TRBV6-5	TRBJ2-1	TRBD2	few	CASRRDDSPGGEQFF	TGTGCCAGCAGGCGAGACGACAGCCCGGGGGGTGAGCAGTTCTTC
TRBV5-4	TRBJ2-7	-	-	CASSFFGESYEQYF	TGTGCCAGCAGCTTTTTCGGGGAGTCCTACGAGCAGTACTTC
TRBV29-1	TRBJ2-3	-	few	CSVVPGGTDTQYF	TGCAGCGTTGTGCCCGGTGGCACAGATACGCAGTATTTT
TRBV10-1	TRBJ2-7	TRBD1	-	CASSGNRGAYEQYF	TGCGCCAGCAGCGGGAACAGGGGGGCCTACGAGCAGTACTTC
TRBV11-2	TRBJ2-5	-	-	CASSLGHFSQETQYF	TGTGCCAGCAGCTTAGGACATTTTAGTCAAGAGACCCAGTACTTC
TRBV9	TRBJ2-1	TRBD2	once	CASSLSYPGTSGRFPGNEQFF	TGTGCCAGCAGCCTCTCCTACCCCGGGACTAGCGGGAGATTTCCCGGGAATGAGCAGTTCTTC
TRBV6-1	TRBJ2-1	TRBD2	-	CASKLGGGLGSYNEQFF	TGTGCCAGCAAACTGGGGGGAGGGCTCGGCTCCTACAATGAGCAGTTCTTC
TRBV4-2	TRBJ2-1	TRBD2	-	CASSQDQRLAGHGSAYNEQFF	TGTGCTAGCAGCCAAGATCAGCGCCTAGCGGGCCACGGGAGCGCCTACAATGAGCAGTTCTTC
TRBV29-1	TRBJ2-2	-	once	CSVGRGQGNTGELFF	TGCAGCGTTGGGAGAGGGCAGGGGAACACCGGGGAGCTGTTTTTT
TRBV25-1	TRBJ1-1	-	-	CASSRTGQNGEAFF	TGTGCCAGCAGCCGTACAGGGCAAAACGGTGAAGCTTTCTTT